Each of the 2 T cell receptor beta chains below was sequenced from the same sample in a study of T cells in women clearing cervical HPV infection. TCRdb's copy holds only in-frame clones and misses some; the assay was immunoSEQ multiplex PCR. This sample's clone table lists fewer than 50,000 clones. Sequenced material: blood buffy coat. These receptors originate from a woman aged 18-69 years with a cervical HPV16 infection that either progressed to CIN3+ or cleared (not recorded which).

On this clone: The read falls 3 residues short of the CDR3 end, and the missing part is taken from the germline J gene. This chain joins TRBV10-3 and TRBJ2-7, with 7 nucleotides matching TRBD2. V lost 2 bases and J lost 5; bases outside the gene matches: 3. The CDR3 is 13 residues long. CDR1 ENHRY and CDR2 SYGVKD come from the germline V gene. CDR3: CAISETGLDEQYF. The sequenced CDR3 bases are TGTGCCATCAGTGAGACTGGACTAGACGAG.

A word on this clone: The missing CDR3 end, 3 residues past where the read stops, is filled in from the germline J gene. The rearrangement joins TRBV7-6 to TRBJ2-2, with TRBD1 matching over 8 bases. Germline V gene data show CDR1 as SGHVS and CDR2 as FNYEAQ. This CDR3 comprises 13 residues. The sequenced CDR3 bases are TGTGCCAGCAGCTCAGGGGGCGAGGAAAAG. This sequence encodes CASSSGGEEK. From start to end, the CDR3 is CASSSGGEEKLFF.